The 2 T cell receptor beta chains in this list originate from one sample, sequenced in a study of T cell responses to AZD1222 COVID-19 vaccine. Method: immunoSEQ multiplex PCR; TCRdb's copy keeps in-frame clones and lacks some. The table has around 100,000 clones, approximately 89% seen once; the top ten hold roughly 20%. Sequencing used peripheral blood, obtained on day 0 of AZD1222 vaccination. These receptors were collected from an adult in good health.

The chain couples TRBV27 to TRBJ1-4; D call uncertain. Germline V CDR1 and CDR2: MNHEY, SMNVEV (reference sequence). The CDR3 covers 11 residues. Trimming left V 3 bases short and J 7 bases short, with 3 bases between. DNA of the CDR3: TGTGCCAGCAGTTTCGGTGAAAAACTGTTTTTT. It encodes CASSFGEKLFF.

CDR3 in DNA: TGTGCCAGCTCACCATCGATGGAGAGCTCCTACGAGCAGTACTTC. The encoded protein is CASSPSMESSYEQYF. The V gene is TRBV18, the J gene TRBJ2-7, with D hard to call. V dropped 2 bases and J dropped 0 bases, with 11 bases sitting between them. CDR1 and CDR2 (germline): KGHSH, LQKENI. The CDR3 consists of 15 residues.